The 8 T cell receptor beta chains given below trace back to one sample, sequenced in a study of blood T cell repertoires in COVID-19. Only in-frame clones appear in the TCRdb table, and some are missing; sequencing was by immunoSEQ multiplex PCR. The table includes about 140,000 clones, 84% detected once. The specimen was peripheral blood. These receptors all stem from a human donor in a cohort sampled during active COVID-19.

The V and J genes are TRBV19 and TRBJ2-1, with D maybe TRBD1 (6 bases). This CDR3 has 13 amino acids. Germline CDR1 LNHDA, CDR2 SQIVND (reference sequence). V gave up 5 bases and J gave up 8 bases, with 13 bases separating them. CDR3 amino acids: CASSLTGSDEQFF. The CDR3 DNA reads as TGTGCCAGTAGTCTGACAGGTAGCGATGAGCAGTTCTTC.

This chain uses TRBV18 with TRBJ1-2; 10 nucleotides align to TRBD1. This CDR3 region has 14 residues. From germline, CDR1 is KGHSH and CDR2 LQKENI. The J segment lost 5 bases and the V segment lost 3 bases, leaving 3 bases of the junction unmatched. CDR3 loop: CASSPGQGYYGYTF. The CDR3 nucleotides read TGTGCCAGCTCACCGGGACAGGGGTATTATGGCTACACCTTC.

This clone was seen a handful of times. The V and J genes are TRBV19 and TRBJ1-5; D is possibly TRBD1 (6 bases). CDR3 length equals 13 residues. Germline lookup yields CDR1 LNHDA and CDR2 SQIVND (reference sequence). Trimming took 4 bases from V and 7 from J, leaving 11 bases between them. As DNA, the CDR3 is TGTGCCAGTAGTACACAGGGCCGGCAGCCCCAGCATTTT. It translates to CASSTQGRQPQHF.

V is TRBV3-1 (or the pseudogene TRBV3-2) and J is TRBJ1-1, with TRBD1 as a possible D gene (6 bases). The germline CDR1 and CDR2 sequences are LGHDT and YNNKEL (reference sequence). The length of the CDR3 is 14 residues. V lost 3 bases to trimming and J lost 1 base, with 9 bases between them. The CDR3, as DNA: TGTGCCAGCAGCCAGTTGGACAGGAACACTGAAGCTTTCTTT. Encoded protein: CASSQLDRNTEAFF.

The chain has TRBV3-1 (or the pseudogene TRBV3-2) and TRBJ1-1, with D maybe TRBD1 (6 bases). The length of the CDR3 is 15 residues. V gave up 3 bases and J gave up 5 bases, with 16 bases separating them. Germline V gives CDR1 LGHDT, CDR2 YNNKEL (reference sequence). The CDR3, as DNA: TGTGCCAGCAGCCAGTCAGGGGCGGGTAGGACTGAAGCTTTCTTT. It encodes CASSQSGAGRTEAFF.

Comment on this clone: Its ends do not fully match the called genes, so a read error is possible. The gene calls are TRBV7-7 and TRBJ1-2, with 9 bases lining up with TRBD1. The CDR3 contains 13 residues. The germline V gene encodes CDR1 SSHAT and CDR2 FNYEAQ (reference sequence). The CDR3 here is CASSLSTGGTPTF. In nucleotides, the CDR3 is TGTGCTAGCAGCTTATCGACAGGGGGGACCCCTACCTTC.

The V call is TRBV5-1, the J call TRBJ2-6, with 8 bases aligning to TRBD1. Germline CDR1 SGHRS, CDR2 YFSETQ. The CDR3 is 17 amino acids. The trim removed 4 bases at V and 0 bases at J, leaving 6 bases unmatched. CDR3 DNA sequence: TGCGCCAGCAGCGCCCGGACAGGGAGCTCTGGGGCCAACGTCCTGACTTTC. This translates into CASSARTGSSGANVLTF. The full variable domain, with the rest looked up from reference TRBV5-1 and TRBJ2-6, is KAGVTQTPRYLIKTRGQQVTLSCSPISGHRSVSWYQQTPGQGLQFLFEYFSETQRNKGNFPGRFSGRQFSNSRSEMNVSTLELGDSALYLCASSARTGSSGANVLTFGAGSRLTVL.

The chain recombines TRBV7-2 with TRBJ2-3; TRBD2 matches at 9 bases. The length of the CDR3 is 17 residues. The V gene end was trimmed by 1 base and the J gene end by 2 bases; junction bases not matched to a gene: 7. Germline values: CDR1 SGHTA, CDR2 FQGNSA. The CDR3 DNA reads TGTGCCAGCAGCTTAGGGCGGGGGGGCTTGGCCACAGATACGCAGTATTTT. As protein: CASSLGRGGLATDTQYF.